Following are 30 T cell receptor beta chains from one sample sequenced in a study of shared clonotypes between healthy human individuals. This table comes from immunoSEQ multiplex PCR, and its TCRdb copy is limited to in-frame clones, with some not included. Of around 330,000 clones in the sample, approximately 79% were seen once. Input material: memory CD4+ T cells sorted from blood. Subset here: CD45RA-negative fraction. The receptors come from a man aged 25-45 years in good health.

This clone was observed a few times. The chain employs TRBV10-2 and TRBJ2-1; weak D call: TRBD1 (5 bases). Per germline, CDR1 WSHSY and CDR2 SAAADI. Between the trimmed V and J ends, which lost 6 bases and 4 bases, there was a span of 10 bases. The CDR3 has 13 residues. The CDR3 bases are TGCGCCAGCAGCCAGGGCCCTTACAATGAGCAGTTCTTC. It yields the protein CASSQGPYNEQFF.

This clone was seen a handful of times. The chain employs TRBV18 and TRBJ1-2, with unresolved D. Germline V gives CDR1 KGHSH, CDR2 LQKENI. The CDR3 runs to 13 residues. With 8 bases removed from V and 0 bases from J, the gap between germline ends came to 10 bases. This CDR3 is CASADGANYGYTF. Written as DNA, the CDR3 is TGTGCCAGCGCGGACGGAGCTAACTATGGCTACACCTTC. Together with reference TRBV18 and TRBJ1-2, the CDR3 gives the full variable domain: NAGVMQNPRHLVRRRGQEARLRCSPMKGHSHVYWYRQLPEEGLKFMVYLQKENIIDESGMPKERFSAEFPKEGPSILRIQQVVRGDSAAYFCASADGANYGYTFGSGTRLTVV.

This clone was seen more than once but under ten times. V usage is TRBV6-5 and J usage is TRBJ2-7; 8 nucleotides match TRBD1. Trimming at V came to 6 bases and at J to 2 bases, leaving 6 bases not matched to a gene. The CDR3 totals 14 residues. Germline loops: CDR1 MNHEY, CDR2 SVGAGI. CDR3 residues: CASSTDRGPYEQYF. The CDR3 region has the DNA TGTGCCAGCAGCACCGACAGGGGCCCCTACGAGCAGTACTTC.

This chain connects TRBV19 to TRBJ2-1, with 7 bases fitting TRBD2. Losses at the gene ends were 2 bases for V and 4 bases for J; bases not matched to a gene: 2. Germline CDR1 reads LNHDA; CDR2 reads SQIVND (reference sequence). The CDR3 runs to 14 residues. The CDR3 region is CASSINGGYNEQFF. In nucleotides, the CDR3 is TGTGCCAGTAGTATAAACGGGGGGTACAATGAGCAGTTCTTC.

This clone was recorded a few times. The chain is built from TRBV7-9 and TRBJ1-2; D call uncertain. Germline CDR1 and CDR2: SEHNR and FQNEAQ (reference sequence). This CDR3 is built from 16 residues. V lost 4 bases and J lost 2, with 17 bases in between. Here the CDR3 DNA reads TGTGCCAGCAGCTCGGGCGGGAGACAAGGAAACTATGGCTACACCTTC. It codes for CASSSGGRQGNYGYTF. The full variable domain, completed using reference TRBV7-9 and TRBJ1-2, is DTGVSQNPRHKITKRGQNVTFRCDPISEHNRLYWYRQTLGQGPEFLTYFQNEAQLEKSRLLSDRFSAERPKGSFSTLEIQRTEQGDSAMYLCASSSGGRQGNYGYTFGSGTRLTVV.

The rearrangement uses TRBV10-1 and TRBJ2-2; 12 positions match TRBD2. Germline V lookup: CDR1 WNHNN, CDR2 SYGVQD (reference sequence). V lost 4 bases, J lost 6 bases, and 0 bases stayed unmatched. The CDR3 is 14 amino acids. Here the CDR3 DNA reads TGCGCCAGCAGTGGACTAGCGGGGGCCGGGGAGCTGTTTTTT. This gives the protein CASSGLAGAGELFF.

The rearrangement joins TRBV28 to TRBJ2-3; D is perhaps TRBD2 (5 bases). From germline, CDR1 is MDHEN and CDR2 SYDVKM. The CDR3 runs to 13 residues. V was trimmed by 7 bases and J by 3 bases, leaving 11 bases between them. CDR3 bases: TGTGCCAGCAATTCCCCGGGAACAGATACGCAGTATTTT. It codes for CASNSPGTDTQYF.

The V gene is TRBV6-9, the J gene TRBJ2-4, with 7 bases lining up with TRBD2. CDR1 MNHGY and CDR2 SVAAGI come from the germline V gene. V shed 5 bases, J shed 0 bases, and the junction held 7 bases outside the gene matches. CDR3 size: 16 residues. DNA for the CDR3: TGTGCCAGCAGTCGGGGGGATTGCCTAGCCAAAAACATTCAGTACTTC. It encodes CASSRGDCLAKNIQYF.

The CDR3 DNA sequence: TGTGCCAGCAAGGGCACCGGGTACCAAGAGACCCAGTACTTC. This sequence encodes CASKGTGYQETQYF. The J gene is TRBJ2-5, the V gene TRBV19; D ambiguous. Trimming took 9 bases from V and 0 from J, leaving 14 bases between them. CDR1 is LNHDA and CDR2 is SQIVND in the germline V gene (reference sequence). The CDR3 is 14 amino acids.

The chain combines TRBV29-1 with TRBJ2-6, with D unclear. The CDR3 has 13 residues. CDR1 SQVTM and CDR2 ANQGSEA come from the germline V gene. The V end was cut by 7 bases, the J end by 4 bases, with 11 bases between. For the CDR3, the DNA is TGCAGCGCAACAGTGACCGGGGCCAACGTCCTGACTTTC. This encodes CSATVTGANVLTF.

The rearrangement uses TRBV27 and TRBJ1-1, with D possibly TRBD1 on 5 matching bases. The germline V gene encodes CDR1 MNHEY and CDR2 SMNVEV (reference sequence). V was shortened by 7 bases and J by 3 bases, with 12 bases between the two germline ends. The CDR3 spans 13 residues. The CDR3 DNA follows: TGTGCCAGCAACCGCCCGGGGGACACTGAAGCTTTCTTT. It is translated as CASNRPGDTEAFF.

This clone was counted only a few times. The chain is built from TRBV19 and TRBJ1-1; maybe TRBD1 (6 bases). This CDR3 contains 15 residues. CDR1 and CDR2 from the germline V gene are LNHDA and SQIVND (reference sequence). V was trimmed by 6 bases and J by 7 bases, leaving 21 bases between them. The CDR3 bases are TGTGCCAGTAGCTGGGGGGCGGCGTTAGTCGGTGAAGCTTTCTTT. Translation gives CASSWGAALVGEAFF.

This clone occurred a few times. The chain carries TRBV6-6 and TRBJ2-1, with 7 bases lining up with TRBD1. CDR3 length: 14 residues. Germline V gene data show CDR1 as MNHNY and CDR2 as SVGAGI (reference sequence). V was clipped by 6 bases and J by 12 bases; unmatched bases: 14. This chain's CDR3 is CASRHGTDLGGQFF. The CDR3 DNA is TGTGCCAGCAGACACGGGACAGACCTGGGTGGGCAGTTCTTC.

This chain links TRBV29-1 with TRBJ2-1, with D tentatively TRBD1 (5 bases). The germline CDR1 and CDR2 sequences are SQVTM and ANQGSEA. The V and J ends lost 6 bases and 0 bases respectively, with 9 bases between them. CDR3 size: 13 residues. The CDR3 DNA reads TGCAGCGTGGGGCCCGACTCCTACAATGAGCAGTTCTTC. This translates into CSVGPDSYNEQFF.

The chain combines TRBV9 with TRBJ2-4; possible D gene TRBD1, 6 bases. V was cut by 7 bases and J by 9 bases, with 17 bases left in between. The CDR3 has 13 amino acids. CDR1 and CDR2 (germline): SGDLS, YYNGEE. The CDR3 DNA reads as TGTGCCAGCGAACCAGGGGATGGAGGCATTCAGTACTTC. Translation: CASEPGDGGIQYF.

Notes on this clone: Additional DNA sequences in this sample encode the identical CDR3. This chain connects TRBV10-3 to TRBJ2-5, with 7 positions matching TRBD2. J lost 2 bases, V lost 6 bases, and 3 bases had no gene match. This CDR3 is built from 13 residues. Looked up from germline, CDR1 is ENHRY and CDR2 is SYGVKD. DNA of the CDR3: TGTGCCATCAGCCCTAGCGGTCAAGAGACCCAGTACTTC. Translation: CAISPSGQETQYF.

The chain uses TRBV7-9 and TRBJ2-1; 11 nucleotides match TRBD2. This CDR3 comprises 17 residues. Trimming removed 5 bases from V and 0 bases from J; junction bases left unmatched: 6. In germline, CDR1 is SEHNR, CDR2 FQNEAQ (reference sequence). The CDR3 sequence is CASSIGLAGGSYNEQFF. The CDR3 nucleotides read TGTGCCAGCAGCATAGGACTAGCGGGCGGCTCCTACAATGAGCAGTTCTTC.

The chain couples TRBV5-1 to TRBJ1-2; no reliable D call. The CDR3 spans 14 residues. The germline gives CDR1 SGHRS, CDR2 YFSETQ. V was shortened by 0 bases and J by 3 bases, with 9 bases between the two germline ends. In DNA form, the CDR3 reads TGCGCCAGCAGCTTGGAGGAGGCCCACTATGGCTACACCTTC. Amino acids: CASSLEEAHYGYTF.

V usage is TRBV6-4 and J usage is TRBJ2-2; no clear D. V was shortened by 3 bases and J by 4 bases, with 9 bases between the two germline ends. The CDR3 covers 14 residues. Germline V CDR1 and CDR2: MRHNA, SNTAGT. In nucleotides, the CDR3 is TGTGCCAGCAGTGAACGGCCGGTCACCGGGGAGCTGTTTTTT. Translation: CASSERPVTGELFF.

The V gene is TRBV27, the J gene TRBJ1-2, with D uncertain. Trimming cost V 8 bases and J 4 bases, with 11 bases left between them. The CDR3 has 12 amino acids. CDR1 is MNHEY and CDR2 is SMNVEV in the germline V gene (reference sequence). CDR3 in DNA: TGTGCCAGCGGAACAGCCACCTATGGCTACACCTTC. This sequence encodes CASGTATYGYTF.

This clone has ten or more counts. V gene TRBV6-1 combines with J gene TRBJ1-2; perhaps TRBD1 as D (6 bases). This CDR3 contains 16 residues. Germline values: CDR1 MNHNS, CDR2 SASEGT. Trimming took 3 bases from V and 7 from J, leaving 21 bases between them. The CDR3 DNA sequence: TGTGCCAGCAGTGAGCGGGGGGCAGGGGACGGACGTGGCTACACCTTC. Translation: CASSERGAGDGRGYTF.

V and J are TRBV5-1 and TRBJ2-1; perhaps TRBD1 as D (5 bases). The CDR3 extends over 19 amino acids. V lost 0 bases and J 5 bases, leaving 24 bases between the germline ends. The germline CDR1 and CDR2 sequences are SGHRS and YFSETQ. For the CDR3, the DNA is TGCGCCAGCAGCTTGGGGCCTAACAGGTTAGGTTGGGATGACAATGAGCAGTTCTTC. Translated: CASSLGPNRLGWDDNEQFF.

In the case of this clone: The conserved final phenylalanine or tryptophan is absent from the CDR3, which likely points to a read error. The V gene is TRBV5-4, the J gene TRBJ1-1; D uncertain. The V gene's germline CDR1 is SGHNT and CDR2 YYREEE (reference sequence). Trimming took off 4 bases at V and 1 base at J, with 11 bases between the two ends. The CDR3 totals 14 residues. The CDR3 sequence: CASSQEVGNTEAFL. The CDR3 region has the DNA TGTGCCAGCAGCCAGGAAGTGGGGAACACTGAAGCTTTCCTT.

The V call is TRBV5-1, the J call TRBJ1-4; D not resolved. The length of the CDR3 is 16 residues. With 0 bases removed from V and 0 bases from J, the gap between germline ends came to 9 bases. CDR1 SGHRS and CDR2 YFSETQ come from the germline V gene. The CDR3 bases are TGCGCCAGCAGCTTGGGGGCGGCAACAACTAATGAAAAACTGTTTTTT. Its translation: CASSLGAATTNEKLFF.

This chain links TRBV5-4 with TRBJ2-1; weak D call: TRBD2 (6 bases). V was trimmed by 6 bases and J by 0 bases, leaving 16 bases between them. The CDR3 covers 16 residues. Germline-derived CDR1 and CDR2 are SGHNT and YYREEE (reference sequence). In DNA form, the CDR3 reads TGTGCCAGCACCGCCGCTAGCGCGTCCTCCTACAATGAGCAGTTCTTC. Translation: CASTAASASSYNEQFF.

The chain is built from TRBV7-9 and TRBJ2-5, with a weak D call TRBD2 (6 bases). CDR1 SEHNR and CDR2 FQNEAQ come from the germline V gene (reference sequence). Trimming pared 0 bases from V and 5 bases from J, leaving 13 bases between. The CDR3 is made up of 15 amino acids. CDR3 sequence: CASSLAEGWIETQYF. Here the CDR3 DNA reads TGTGCCAGCAGCTTAGCGGAGGGGTGGATTGAGACCCAGTACTTC.

The chain combines TRBV21-1 with TRBJ2-7; TRBD1 is the table's D call, not checked against the DNA. TRBV21-1 is labeled a pseudogene. The CDR3 contains 16 residues. The CDR3 sequence is CASSRGQGATQYEQYF. In DNA, the CDR3 is TGTGCCAGCAGCAGGGGACAGGGGGCCACTCAATACGAGCAGTACTTC.

The chain uses TRBV7-8 and TRBJ2-1, with D unclear. Trimming removed 5 bases at V and 6 bases at J, with 17 bases between. Germline-derived CDR1 and CDR2 are SGHVS and FQNEAQ. There are 15 residues in the CDR3. CDR3 DNA sequence: TGTGCCAGCAGCGTCGAGGTAGTAACCTTCAATGAGCAGTTCTTC. This sequence encodes CASSVEVVTFNEQFF.

The chain links TRBV9 to TRBJ2-7; 10 nucleotides align to TRBD2. The CDR3 loop spans 16 amino acids. Germline V gene lookup returns CDR1 SGDLS and CDR2 YYNGEE. Trimming cost V 0 bases and J 0 bases; bases outside gene matches: 3. DNA of the CDR3: TGTGCCAGCAGCGTAGGAAGCGGGAGGGGCTCCTACGAGCAGTACTTC. Translating it yields CASSVGSGRGSYEQYF.

The rearrangement uses TRBV6-1 and TRBJ1-5, with 8 nucleotides matching TRBD1. Germline CDR1 and CDR2: MNHNS and SASEGT. With 6 bases clipped from V and 5 bases from J, the junction kept 6 bases outside the gene matches. This CDR3 spans 14 amino acids. CDR3 residues: CASRNVQGDQPQHF. CDR3 DNA sequence: TGTGCCAGCAGAAATGTACAGGGGGATCAGCCCCAGCATTTT.